Here is one T cell receptor (beta chain) with its context. In this sample, this clone turned up a few times. Its antigen is not yet known. Per-base qualities were not stored, and no clone one base away is much larger. The cohort comprised fewer than 700 healthy bone marrow donors. All cohort members were sampled while nominally healthy, although unrecorded immune exposures were likely present. The donor tested CMV seronegative and was one of the 352 seronegative cohort members. A peripheral blood sample was provided by each donor, and peripheral blood mononuclear cells were used for TCR beta sequencing. Genomic DNA extraction from the blood cell samples was performed with the Qiagen DNeasy Blood Extraction Kit. This entry belongs to a study of cytomegalovirus exposure and HLA in healthy donors (dated by TCRdb to 2015 to 2018). For context, the study as a whole: In an earlier analysis of under 600 of the donors, 276 Gb of sequence data and roughly 100 million unique TCR beta sequences from 150 million to 200 million T cells were reported. An early release covering some 640 HLA-typed donors comprised about 300 gigabases of sequencing data and 85 million or so unique TCR sequences. Of the approximately 370 genotyped donors, 70% to 90% were placed in the genetic ancestry cluster associated with self-reported Caucasian donors. The study aimed to test whether cataloging public T cell receptors could reveal signatures of past pathogen exposure. Using immunosequencing, the study profiled T cell repertoires from about 620 subjects and related those repertoires to cytomegalovirus serostatus. Besides the first cohort of roughly 640 subjects, a separate validation cohort made up of 120 different subjects was used. To predict cytomegalovirus infection status, the study combined high-throughput TCR immunosequencing, statistical association of individual TCRs with disease status, and machine learning. In a later analysis, previously published TCR beta repertoires from about 670 donors were re-analyzed and high-resolution HLA genotyping was added so that TCR occurrence patterns could be studied. Rather than drawing on any new phenotypic data, the later analysis identified candidate immune exposures from TCR beta sequences and the way those sequences occurred across donors. An earlier analysis of more than 450 of the donors used high-throughput TCR beta sequencing to judge whether each TCR beta V gene segment behaved as functional or pseudogenic. Alongside the repertoire data, information on donor age, sex, ethnicity and CMV serostatus was compiled. Genome-wide SNP genotypes for about 65% of the roughly 670 donors were used in a later genetic analysis, which treated that subset as a discovery cohort. All discovery cohort repertoires had been generated on a single sequencing platform. HLA typing included class I and class II loci at four-digit resolution. Typing coverage differed by locus: A, B, C, DRB1 and DQB1 were typed in roughly 620-630 donors, DQA1 in 500 to 550, DPA1 in roughly 590, and DPB1 in just under 490. Roughly five DR-DQ haplotypes were handled as single units for association and clustering, since linkage in the cohort was strong. Among 350 to 400 genotyped donors of the cohort, an average of 235,054 unique TCR beta nucleotide sequences were sequenced per donor, around 18% of them non-productive. The investigation overall reported the following: Only TCR beta chains were sequenced in this cohort, and the absence of alpha or paired-chain data limited detectable features. The authors suggested that the approach could potentially be generalized to other disease states and immunological phenotypes. A later analysis reported that several top co-occurrence clusters appeared linked to parvovirus B19, influenza, CMV and Epstein-Barr virus. A cluster of highly shared sequence variants was judged likely to be a technical artifact of the sequencing pipeline. In a later analysis, the rate of TCR association differed among HLA loci, with DRB1 alleles having the most associated TCRs and HLA-C alleles having the fewest. Cytomegalovirus status was reported to be diagnosed by the classifier with high specificity and sensitivity in both the original and validation cohorts. A few of the identified cytomegalovirus-associated TCR beta chains were confirmed in vitro to be specific for cytomegalovirus antigens. Because counts were too low, seventeen rarely observed V segments, including chromosome 9 orphons, were excluded from the earlier analysis of around 640 of the donors. The 87-base-pair reads could not distinguish some IMGT-functional V segments, including TRBV6-2 and TRBV6-3, so those segments were excluded. Broadly in line with IMGT annotations, most TCR beta V segments showed up in productive rearrangements about 87% or about 30% of the time in an earlier analysis of several hundred of the donors. The study listed approximately 150 TCR beta chains as associated with cytomegalovirus. In a later analysis, most CMV-associated TCR beta chains were found to appear HLA-restricted, with HLA associations seemingly driven largely by CMV exposure. When HLA alleles, especially DR and DQ, strongly co-occurred, TCR associations were difficult to assign to individual alleles. In a later genetic analysis, a missense DCLRE1C variant was associated with V-gene and J-gene trimming of TCR beta chains, and the association was replicated in an independent cohort. Correlated functional status among segregating V segments might reflect linkage disequilibrium, but an unknown experimental factor could not be ruled out. Sequencing depth was assumed to be roughly uniform across donors in the presence/absence analyses, though that assumption may not hold. In a later analysis, HLA-associated TCR beta chains showed more clonal expansion and lower generation probabilities than non-associated chains that were equally common. Across donors, most TCR sequences were observed very rarely, whereas some public TCRs were present in many individuals. Because HLA typing was unavailable for some donors at each locus, only the typed subset was used in association tests. A later genetic analysis reported fewer N-insertions in productive TCRs among donors in an Asian-associated ancestry cluster than the approximately 670-donor mean. At a false discovery rate of 0.05, a later analysis linked about 16,000 TCR beta sequences to specific HLA alleles. Immune exposure information for the cohort was limited to CMV serostatus. A further reported finding was that TCR beta sequences accurately predicted the HLA-A and HLA-B alleles for most subjects in the first cohort.

The CDR3 runs 14 amino acids, cysteine and phenylalanine included. Only the CDR3 DNA stays, 42 bases, in frame from base 1. Taken from the germline V gene, the CDR1 and CDR2 loops are SGHVS and FQNEAQ. The germline ends are 13 bases apart after V is trimmed by 5 bases and J by 3 bases. Receptor libraries were prepared by the immunoSEQ multiplex PCR assay. For the multiplex PCR, a mixture combining 60 forward primers for TCR Vbeta segments and 13 reverse primers for TCR Jbeta segments was used. Amplification of the CDR3 region of rearranged TCR beta genes was performed with a multiplex PCR assay on genomic DNA. On the Illumina HiSeq System, the amplified TCR beta libraries were sequenced as 87-base-pair reads. Per the original workflow: Across the 666 repertoires, a later analysis counted around 80 million unique TCR beta chains, roughly 11 million of which were shared by at least two donors. To remove PCR and sequencing errors, raw reads were error-corrected and collapsed into unique sequences using a nearest-neighbor algorithm that merged closely related sequences. To assign V, D and J gene segments, CDR3 sequences were aligned to IMGT reference sequences. For a sequence to be retained, at least a six-nucleotide match to both a V gene segment and a J gene segment was required. Rearrangements were called productive when the CDR3 lacked stop codons and stayed in frame with V and J; all others were non-productive. CDR3 was defined by IMGT convention, running from the second conserved V-encoded cysteine to the conserved J-encoded phenylalanine. Sequences without an unambiguous match to a single V gene segment were excluded from the earlier analysis of about 600 of the donors. In an earlier analysis of 587 of the donors, V segments were called functional above 56.7% productive rearrangements and were called segregating when the between-donor standard deviation exceeded 5%. A statistical classification framework was built to diagnose cytomegalovirus status from the catalog of TCR beta chain sequences. In a later analysis, V and J genes were assigned by comparing TCR nucleotide sequences against IMGT/GENE-DB human TR gene sequences. The TCRdist pipeline was used in a later analysis to assign CDR3 sequences and most-parsimonious VDJ recombination scenarios. In a later analysis, each TCR beta chain was defined by its CDR3 amino acid sequence together with its V-gene family, and reads without a unique V-gene family were excluded. To address suspected cross-contamination and a sequencing artifact, a later analysis removed around 600 highly shared, low-generation-probability nucleotide sequences. In a later analysis, a clonal expansion index for each public chain was calculated from normalized within-repertoire ranks of inferred template counts. In a later analysis, generation probabilities were computed using a VDJ recombination model fitted to out-of-frame rearrangements, and the results were checked against IGoR. A later analysis scored TCR-TCR, TCR-HLA and TCR-CMV co-occurrence with hypergeometric tests, applying a repertoire-size bias correction to TCR pairs. To estimate false discovery rates, a later analysis permuted the HLA or CMV assignments 20 times. In a later analysis, co-occurring TCRs were grouped using DBSCAN, and TCRdist sequence similarity was added for clustering within HLA-allele-positive subsets. Repertoires with fewer than 30,000 or more than 120,000 public chains were left out of co-occurrence clustering, as were five repertoires with anomalous nucleotide sharing. In TCRdb, the immuneACCESS table is reduced to in-frame sequences with V and J assigned. These tables do not hold every clone; where another copy was compared, an unresolved V gene accounts for under half, and the others remain unexplained. V and J calls and clone size follow that table, whereas D and trimming were derived from the DNA. The sample table shows approximately 88,000 clones, and roughly 79% are seen once. The ten largest account for 1.4% of the sample.

Sequencing was performed on PBMCs. The chain employs TRBV7-8 and TRBJ1-1; TRBD1 could be the D gene, as 6 bases match. This receptor was identified in a male donor in good health and CMV-seronegative. The CDR3 corresponds to CASSDREGDTEAFF. The nucleotides are TGTGCCAGCAGCGACCGTGAGGGGGACACTGAAGCTTTCTTT.